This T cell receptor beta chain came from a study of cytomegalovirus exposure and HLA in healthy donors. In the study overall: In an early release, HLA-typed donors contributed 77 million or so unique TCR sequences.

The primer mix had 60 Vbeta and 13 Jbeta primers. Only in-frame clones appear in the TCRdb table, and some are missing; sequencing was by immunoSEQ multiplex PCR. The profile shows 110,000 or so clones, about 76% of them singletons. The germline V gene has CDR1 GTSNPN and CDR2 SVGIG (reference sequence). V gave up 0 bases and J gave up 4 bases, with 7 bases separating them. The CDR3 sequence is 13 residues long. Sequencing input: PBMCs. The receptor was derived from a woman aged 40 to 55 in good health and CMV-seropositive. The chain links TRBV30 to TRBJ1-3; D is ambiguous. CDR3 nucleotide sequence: TGTGCCTGGAGTGTACGACAAGGAAACACCATATATTTT. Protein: CAWSVRQGNTIYF.